The 21 T cell receptor beta chains in this list originate from one sample, sequenced in a study of cytomegalovirus exposure and HLA in healthy donors. Use of 60 Vbeta and 13 Jbeta primers characterized the PCR. TCRdb's table, derived via immunoSEQ multiplex PCR, lists solely in-frame clones and lacks some. This sample has 200,000 to 250,000 clones, with approximately 84% found just once. Sequences were obtained from PBMCs. The receptors derive from a woman aged 40 to 50 in good health and CMV-seronegative.

As to this clone: Sequence at one end of the junction differs from germline and may be a read error. The chain joins TRBV7-8 to TRBJ1-1; unclear D gene. Germline V gene data show CDR1 as SGHVS and CDR2 as FQNEAQ. The CDR3 runs 14 residues. The DNA for the CDR3 is TGTGCCAGCAGCCCACGAGTCGAGAACGCTGAAGCTTTCTTT. Translation: CASSPRVENAEAFF.

V gene TRBV5-1 combines with J gene TRBJ1-1; no reliable D call. The germline gives CDR1 SGHRS, CDR2 YFSETQ. There are 15 residues in the CDR3. Trimming took off 0 bases at V and 4 bases at J, with 13 bases between the two ends. The CDR3 protein is CASSLGQAAGTEAFF. The CDR3 nucleotides read TGCGCCAGCAGCTTGGGGCAGGCGGCGGGCACTGAAGCTTTCTTT. The complete variable domain, with remaining parts taken from reference TRBV5-1 and TRBJ1-1, reads KAGVTQTPRYLIKTRGQQVTLSCSPISGHRSVSWYQQTPGQGLQFLFEYFSETQRNKGNFPGRFSGRQFSNSRSEMNVSTLELGDSALYLCASSLGQAAGTEAFFGQGTRLTVV.

The chain employs TRBV4-3 and TRBJ1-2, with a possible D match to TRBD1 (5 bases). This CDR3 spans 17 amino acids. Trimming cost V 0 bases and J 2 bases, with 16 bases left between them. Germline V gene data show CDR1 as LGHNA and CDR2 as YSLEER. The CDR3 here is CASSQDLIAGRNYGYTF. The CDR3 DNA is TGCGCCAGCAGCCAAGATCTAATCGCAGGGAGGAACTATGGCTACACCTTC.

The V and J genes are TRBV15 and TRBJ2-2, with a weak D call TRBD2 (7 bases). This CDR3 is 15 amino acids long. From germline, CDR1 is LNHNV and CDR2 YYDKDF (reference sequence). Deletions cut 5 bases from V and 2 bases from J, with 12 bases between. CDR3 in amino acids: CATSERDTNTGELFF. In DNA, the CDR3 is TGTGCCACCAGCGAGCGGGACACAAACACCGGGGAGCTGTTTTTT.

The rearrangement joins TRBV30 to TRBJ2-7; TRBD1 matches at 9 bases. There are 13 residues in the CDR3. The V gene's germline CDR1 is GTSNPN and CDR2 SVGIG (reference sequence). With 2 bases clipped from V and 4 bases from J, the junction kept 3 bases outside the gene matches. The CDR3 DNA follows: TGTGCCTGGAGTCCTGGGACAGGGTACGAGCAGTACTTC. It codes for CAWSPGTGYEQYF.

The rearrangement links TRBV9 to TRBJ2-7; 7 bases fit TRBD1. Trimming cost V 4 bases and J 5 bases; bases outside gene matches: 12. CDR3 size: 15 residues. Germline values: CDR1 SGDLS, CDR2 YYNGEE. In DNA form, the CDR3 reads TGTGCCAGCAGCCCCTTCCAAGACAGGGTCCACGAGCAGTACTTC. Translating it yields CASSPFQDRVHEQYF.

This rearrangement joins TRBV19 to TRBJ2-5, with TRBD1 identical over 7 bases. CDR3 length equals 14 residues. Germline V lookup: CDR1 LNHDA, CDR2 SQIVND (reference sequence). J gave up 5 bases and V 10 bases, and 13 bases lay outside the gene matches. The CDR3 sequence: CATRGIDRAETQYF. In DNA, the CDR3 is TGTGCCACCCGTGGAATAGACAGGGCGGAGACCCAGTACTTC. Full variable domain (missing parts from reference TRBV19 and TRBJ2-5): DGGITQSPKYLFRKEGQNVTLSCEQNLNHDAMYWYRQDPGQGLRLIYYSQIVNDFQKGDIAEGYSVSREKKESFPLTVTSAQKNPTAFYLCATRGIDRAETQYFGPGTRLLVL.

This chain uses TRBV2 with TRBJ2-7; possibly TRBD2 for D (5 bases). V gave up 7 bases and J gave up 5 bases, with 12 bases separating them. In germline, CDR1 is SNHLY, CDR2 FYNNEI. The CDR3 runs 12 residues. The CDR3 DNA is TGTGCCAGCAAGTGGGGAGCGGACGAGCAGTACTTC. Translating gives CASKWGADEQYF.

This clone was counted only a few times. This sequence joins TRBV30 and TRBJ2-7, with D possibly being TRBD1 (5 bases). Trimming left V 5 bases short and J 6 bases short, with 11 bases between. Looked up from germline, CDR1 is GTSNPN and CDR2 is SVGIG (reference sequence). The CDR3 contains 11 residues. The CDR3 DNA follows: TGTGCCTGGTTGACAGTTAGCGAGCAGTACTTC. This encodes CAWLTVSEQYF.

The genes are TRBV7-2 and TRBJ1-5, with D maybe TRBD1 (6 bases). CDR3 length: 15 amino acids. Germline V lookup: CDR1 SGHTA, CDR2 FQGNSA. V lost 2 bases, J lost 0 bases, and 8 bases lay in between. The DNA of the CDR3 is TGTGCCAGCAGCTTACAGGGGAATAGCAATCAGCCCCAGCATTTT. Translation: CASSLQGNSNQPQHF.

The chain combines TRBV18 with TRBJ1-5; 10 nucleotides match TRBD1. With 5 bases clipped from V and 5 bases from J, the junction kept 9 bases outside the gene matches. The length of the CDR3 is 16 residues. Per germline, CDR1 KGHSH and CDR2 LQKENI. The CDR3 region has the DNA TGTGCCAGCTCAAGGGGGACAGGGGATTTGTATCAGCCCCAGCATTTT. Translation: CASSRGTGDLYQPQHF.

The chain combines TRBV5-6 with TRBJ1-5; TRBD1 matches at 7 bases. V lost 3 bases, J lost 3 bases, and 9 bases stayed unmatched. Germline V CDR1 and CDR2: SGHDT, YYEEEE. This CDR3 contains 16 residues. As DNA, the CDR3 is TGTGCCAGCAGCTCCAATCTCGACAGGGTCAATCAGCCCCAGCATTTT. Its translation: CASSSNLDRVNQPQHF.

The chain has TRBV5-1 and TRBJ2-7; TRBD2 aligns across 8 bases. The CDR3 spans 16 residues. Germline V gene sequence: CDR1 SGHRS, CDR2 YFSETQ. Trimming cost V 0 bases and J 3 bases; bases outside gene matches: 8. The CDR3 region has the DNA TGCGCCAGCAGCTTGGGGGCGACGGGGGGGATCTACGAGCAGTACTTC. This encodes CASSLGATGGIYEQYF.

V usage is TRBV7-9 and J usage is TRBJ1-2; tentatively, D is TRBD1 (5 bases). V gave up 1 base and J gave up 6 bases, with 6 bases separating them. This CDR3 is built from 12 residues. The germline V gene has CDR1 SEHNR and CDR2 FQNEAQ (reference sequence). The CDR3 nucleotides are TGTGCCAGCAGCTTAGGGGGGGATGGCTACACCTTC. Encoded protein: CASSLGGDGYTF.

This clone has a single count. The rearrangement uses TRBV15 and TRBJ2-3; no reliable D call. This CDR3 spans 14 amino acids. CDR1 and CDR2 from the germline V gene are LNHNV and YYDKDF (reference sequence). Trimming shortened V by 0 bases and J by 5 bases, and 9 bases separated the two germline ends. This CDR3 is CATSRDAVQDTQYF. CDR3 bases: TGTGCCACCAGCAGAGATGCGGTCCAAGATACGCAGTATTTT.

This clone was seen more than once but under ten times. The gene calls are TRBV4-3 and TRBJ1-3, with D perhaps TRBD1 (5 bases). CDR1 and CDR2 (germline): LGHNA, YSLEER. This CDR3 comprises 15 residues. V was cut by 0 bases and J by 9 bases, with 15 bases left in between. CDR3 coding DNA: TGCGCCAGCAGCCAAGACCCGGGGGGGGTCGGCACCATATATTTT. It yields the protein CASSQDPGGVGTIYF.

J is TRBJ2-7 and V is TRBV4-3; D is undetermined. The V and J ends lost 0 bases and 2 bases respectively, with 14 bases between them. The V gene's germline CDR1 is LGHNA and CDR2 YSLEER. The CDR3 has 16 residues. The CDR3 loop is CASSQDFQAVTYEQYF. The CDR3 nucleotides are TGCGCCAGCAGCCAAGATTTTCAGGCTGTAACCTACGAGCAGTACTTC.

This chain links TRBV9 with TRBJ2-2; TRBD2 aligns across 8 bases. The germline gives CDR1 SGDLS, CDR2 YYNGEE. The V segment lost 3 bases and the J segment 5 bases; nucleotides outside the gene matches: 6. The CDR3 consists of 15 residues. The DNA of the CDR3 is TGTGCCAGCAGCGACAGCGGGGGCCCTACCGGGGAGCTGTTTTTT. As protein: CASSDSGGPTGELFF.

This clone has only a few counts. The chain combines TRBV9 with TRBJ2-2, with 8 bases lining up with TRBD2. Germline V lookup: CDR1 SGDLS, CDR2 YYNGEE. V was pared by 4 bases and J by 1 base, with 3 bases of the junction left unmatched. The CDR3 is made up of 15 amino acids. CDR3 in amino acids: CASSPSGGNTGELFF. The CDR3 DNA is TGTGCCAGCAGCCCGAGCGGGGGGAACACCGGGGAGCTGTTTTTT.

The chain combines TRBV9 with TRBJ2-1; 8 bases agree with TRBD2. V shed 2 bases and J 6 bases; nucleotides not matched to a gene: 1. The CDR3 length is 13 residues. The germline CDR1 and CDR2 sequences are SGDLS and YYNGEE. The CDR3 is CASSVGTSNEQFF. The DNA of the CDR3 is TGTGCCAGCAGCGTCGGGACTAGCAATGAGCAGTTCTTC.

This clone was seen a single time. The gene calls are TRBV20-1 and TRBJ1-1, with D uncertain. The CDR3 length is 11 residues. Germline V lookup: CDR1 DFQATT, CDR2 SNEGSKA (reference sequence). V was trimmed by 2 bases and J by 6 bases, leaving 7 bases between them. DNA of the CDR3: TGCAGTGCTAGAATTAGAGCTGAAGCTTTCTTT. Amino acids: CSARIRAEAFF.